This TCR beta chain was sequenced in a study of T cells in Graves' hyperthyroidism and ophthalmopathy. Study-level results: Appearing also in blood were most of the thyroid clonotypes expanded above 0.001.

Ten or more counts support this clonotype. Its antigen is undetermined. RNA transcripts yielded amplified TCR beta CDR3 regions. The HTBI primer set drove a first-round RT-PCR of the TCR CDR3. Via MiXCR, TCRdb re-called the multiplex PCR reads, giving one row per CDR3 protein. The profile covers about 400,000 distinct CDR3 sequences, with about 16% appearing a single time and 32% taken by the ten largest. No progression to ophthalmopathy during 18 months of follow-up defined stable disease. Patients were excluded for uncontrolled infection, other autoimmune disease, pregnancy or lactation. Diagnosis relied on clinical symptoms, serum thyroxine and TRAb, thyroid ultrasound and orbital computed tomography. CDR1 is MDHEN and CDR2 is SYDVKM in the germline V gene. Trimming pared 3 bases from V and 2 bases from J, leaving 13 bases between. The CDR3 runs to 15 residues.

The sequence derives from a woman aged 25 to 45 with Graves' hyperthyroidism. The chain couples TRBV28 to TRBJ2-5; D gene unclear. The material sequenced was blood. The CDR3 DNA reads TGTGCCAGCAGTTTTAATGGTGGCAGTCAAGAGACCCAGTACTTC. It translates to CASSFNGGSQETQYF.